Listed here is a single T cell receptor (beta chain). Its antigen is as yet unknown. In every patient, relapse followed autologous stem cell transplantation, while exposure to brentuximab vedotin differed. Produced via immunoSEQ multiplex PCR; TCRdb's table is partial and in-frame only. This repertoire shows roughly 50,000 clones, approximately 81% found once; its top ten account for under 20%. These data come from a study of PD-1 blockade in classical Hodgkin lymphoma. Background on the study: Intravenous infusions of nivolumab 3 mg/kg reached patients every 2 weeks. Notes on the study in general: Patients with a complete response exhibited baseline diversity comparable to newly diagnosed patients. Compared with baseline, CD4+ but not CD8+ TCR diversity had risen significantly by C4D1. Exclusion covered patients beginning nivolumab under 1 year post-ASCT.

The CDR3 has 16 amino acids. In germline, CDR1 is MNHEY, CDR2 SMNVEV (reference sequence). Trimming cost V 2 bases and J 0 bases, with 10 bases left between them. The chain uses TRBV27 and TRBJ2-2; TRBD1 is a possible D gene (5 bases). The sample here was peripheral blood mononuclear cells (PBMCs), taken at baseline. The receptor was derived from a human donor with classical Hodgkin lymphoma. CDR3 nucleotide sequence: TGTGCCAGCAGTTTAAGGGGATACACGAACACCGGGGAGCTGTTTTTT. Its protein is CASSLRGYTNTGELFF.